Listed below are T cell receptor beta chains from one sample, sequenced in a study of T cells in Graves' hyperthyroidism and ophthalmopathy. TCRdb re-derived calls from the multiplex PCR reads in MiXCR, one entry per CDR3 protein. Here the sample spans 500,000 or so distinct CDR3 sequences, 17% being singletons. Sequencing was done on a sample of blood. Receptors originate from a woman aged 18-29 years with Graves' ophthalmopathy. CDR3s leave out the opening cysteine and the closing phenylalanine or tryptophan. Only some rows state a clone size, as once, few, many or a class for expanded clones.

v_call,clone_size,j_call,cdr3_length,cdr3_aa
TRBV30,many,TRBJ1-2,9,AWRTGNGYT
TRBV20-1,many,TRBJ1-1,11,SATYGQGRAAF
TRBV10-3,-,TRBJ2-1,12,AISRGTSQDEQF
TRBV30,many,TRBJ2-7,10,AWSRGDGEQY
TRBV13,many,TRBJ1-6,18,ASSTRRGGTGQRLYSPLH
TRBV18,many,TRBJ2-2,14,ASSPMAIPNTGELF
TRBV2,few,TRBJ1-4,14,ASSEQVTGGTEKLF
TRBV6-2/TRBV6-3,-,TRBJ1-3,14,ASRTAISSGGNTIY
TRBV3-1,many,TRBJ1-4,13,ASSQRRGRAEKLF
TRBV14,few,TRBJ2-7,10,ASSQWGYEQY
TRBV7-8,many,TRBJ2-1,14,ASSLVGQGAFNEQF
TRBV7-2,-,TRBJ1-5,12,ASSLDPLNQPQH
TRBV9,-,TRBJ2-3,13,VSSVSGRVADTQY
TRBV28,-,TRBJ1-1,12,ASSPRTLNTEAF
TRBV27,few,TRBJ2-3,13,ASSPMGGATDTQY
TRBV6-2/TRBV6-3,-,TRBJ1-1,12,ASSYLGGSTEAF
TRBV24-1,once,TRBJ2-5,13,ATSGPGQGAETQY
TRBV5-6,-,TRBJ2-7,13,ASSLMRTHSYEQY
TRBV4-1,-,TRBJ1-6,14,ASSQVRETGVSPLH
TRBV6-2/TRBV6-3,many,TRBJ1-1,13,ASLSQRRRYAEAF
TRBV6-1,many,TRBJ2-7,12,ASSEVGGTYEQY
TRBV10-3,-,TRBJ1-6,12,AISGSSYNSPLH